This T cell receptor (beta chain) stems from a study of T-cell reconstitution after alpha-beta-depleted transplantation in children. This CDR3 has 14 amino acids. V dropped 4 bases and J dropped 10 bases, with 18 bases sitting between them. Germline values: CDR1 LGHDT, CDR2 YNNKEL (reference sequence). A library of TCRbeta sequences, prepared with unique molecular identifiers, was generated. TCRdb re-called the PCR reads through MiXCR, storing one row per CDR3 protein. This table has 400,000 to 500,000 distinct CDR3 sequences, about 11% appearing once. The TCR comes from a human donor who donated a stem cell graft to a child with acute myeloid leukemia. Material: PBMCs from the stem cell graft donor, obtained from the stem cell graft. The chain joins TRBV3-1 to TRBJ2-3; TRBD1 or TRBD2 may be the D gene (5 bases each). The CDR3 sequence: CASSPPTPGPPQYF. The CDR3 DNA sequence: TGTGCCAGCAGCCCCCCCACTCCGGGACCACCGCAGTATTTT.